A selection of T cell receptor beta chains follows, all from one sample in a study of T cell repertoires in cytomegalovirus infection. MiXCR was run by TCRdb on the reads, yielding one entry per CDR3 protein. Found here are around 300,000 distinct CDR3 sequences, around a quarter of them singletons; the top ten hold about 14%. No antigen is known for these receptors. The specimen was cultured PBMCs, collected from culture after CMV antigen stimulation. The receptors were sampled from a human donor in good health (CMV status not recorded). Some clones in this sample may be carry-over from other donors' samples. The conserved cysteine and the conserved F or W are not part of the CDR3 here. Clone size appears in some rows only: once, few, many, or a class for an expanded clone.

-	TRBJ2-7	TRBV6-1	ASNVGQGAPSYEQY
-	TRBJ2-4	TRBV20-1	SAGGAKNIQY
-	TRBJ2-7	TRBV6-2/TRBV6-3	ASSYGDGASYEQY
many	TRBJ2-1	TRBV7-9	ASSSTDRLSYNEQF
few	TRBJ2-2	TRBV4-3	ASSQELTGATGELF
-	TRBJ2-5	TRBV7-9	ASRSPDQETLY
many	TRBJ1-1	TRBV7-2	ASSYGDREKAF
-	TRBJ2-6	TRBV19	ASSPDGGANVLT
many	TRBJ2-3	TRBV7-2	ASSFVASTDTQY
-	TRBJ2-1	TRBV7-9	ASSLVGRPHNEQF
-	TRBJ2-3	TRBV6-6	ASIPEPGYGDTQY
many	TRBJ1-5	TRBV19	ASSIGQPQH
few	TRBJ2-2	TRBV6-6	ASSYLAGGQAGELF
few	TRBJ1-2	TRBV7-2	ASSTGTPANYGYT
-	TRBJ1-1	TRBV6-1	ASHLRQVYTEAF
few	TRBJ2-1	TRBV19	ASRSGEYNEQF
many	TRBJ2-3	TRBV7-3	ASGTGSTDTQY
-	TRBJ1-5	TRBV13	ASSQTGQPQH
many	TRBJ2-2	TRBV7-6	ARRAGLNTGELF
few	TRBJ2-1	TRBV10-3	AISEYGLSDEQF
-	TRBJ2-1	TRBV24-1	ATAKDRGSYNEQF
many	TRBJ2-5	TRBV11-2	ASRPGPQIGETQY
-	TRBJ2-2	TRBV6-2/TRBV6-3	ASSYSKGELF
few	TRBJ1-6	TRBV20-1	SARGPPGGEVISSPLH
many	TRBJ1-2	TRBV7-9	ASSSRDTVLRGDGYT
few	TRBJ2-1	TRBV2	ASRGTGVNEQF
-	TRBJ2-5	TRBV12-3/TRBV12-4	ASRRGDRQETQY
-	TRBJ2-1	TRBV9	ASSARRSSSYNEQF
once	TRBJ1-2	TRBV27	ASSPQGGGKGYT
-	TRBJ2-1	TRBV7-2	ASSNTSPFLARDNEQF
few	TRBJ2-2	TRBV5-5	ASSLRTSGYTGELF
many	TRBJ1-5	TRBV29-1	SVAGQDGNQPQH
-	TRBJ2-1	TRBV7-8	ASSLVLRQNEQF
-	TRBJ2-1	TRBV12-3/TRBV12-4	ASSFDREAQF
-	TRBJ1-1	TRBV12-5	ASGSRTSFTADTEAF
few	TRBJ1-2	TRBV6-2/TRBV6-3	ASSTRWEGRITGYT
-	TRBJ2-1	TRBV7-2	ASSLRPQGNEQF
-	TRBJ2-3	TRBV12-3/TRBV12-4	ASSPRNREADTQY
many	TRBJ1-2	TRBV7-2	ASSADRAGGYT